A single TCR beta chain is shown here with its context. Antigen unknown. The sample is drawn from a study of STAT5B mutations in CD4+ large granular lymphocyte leukemia. General study findings and limits: Without putative leukemic clones, patient CD4-sorted repertoires remained more clonal than healthy CD4+ repertoires. 8/27 top patient clones versus 2/35 control clones were TRBV06-family.

Trimming removed 4 bases at V and 4 bases at J, with 8 bases between. The CDR3 is made up of 12 amino acids. Per the germline V gene, CDR1 is SGHRS and CDR2 is YFSETQ. Control samples were healthy donors' buffy coats. The assay was run at survey level. Profiling relied on immunoSEQ multiplex PCR, and the TCRdb table lists in-frame clones only, not all of them. The sample consists of fewer than 35,000 clones, 69% of them appearing once. Sequences were obtained from CD4+ T cells from blood buffy coats. This clonotype was obtained from a human donor in good health. The chain is built from TRBV5-1 and TRBJ1-2, with D possibly being TRBD1 (6 bases). The CDR3 protein is CASSVDSYGYTF. The CDR3 nucleotides are TGCGCCAGCAGCGTGGACAGCTATGGCTACACCTTC.